This T cell receptor beta chain stems from a study of post-analysis software for immune sequencing data. TCR beta cDNA libraries included unique molecular identifiers. Yield was roughly 500,000 cDNA molecules from roughly 0.93 to 9.6 million T cells. TCRdb reanalysed the PCR reads using MiXCR and keeps one entry per CDR3 protein. The table includes approximately 570,000 distinct CDR3 sequences, around 44% detected once. Germline values: CDR1 LGHNA, CDR2 YNFKEQ. V was shortened by 0 bases and J by 2 bases, with 7 bases between the two germline ends. The CDR3 loop spans 14 amino acids. This clonotype appeared a few times. The antigen remains undetermined. This may come from a read error, since a much larger clone is one base off. Study-wide findings and caveats: Versus controls, multiple sclerosis patients showed significantly lower diversity (normalized Chao1). Relative to controls, patients had about 5 TRBV segments at higher frequency, with TRBV5-6, TRBV5-1 and TRBV20-1 among these.

The chain combines TRBV4-2 with TRBJ1-2; TRBD1 is a possible D gene (6 bases). The TCR comes from a girl aged 5-17 years with multiple sclerosis. Material for sequencing was blood. The CDR3 protein is CASSQERGNYGYTF. CDR3 DNA: TGTGCCAGCAGCCAAGAGAGGGGGAACTATGGCTACACCTTC.